A selection of T cell receptor beta chains follows, all from one sample in a study of blood T cells in healthy people across ages. One entry per CDR3 protein results from TCRdb running MiXCR on the 5' RACE reads. The sample holds around 400,000 distinct CDR3 sequences, approximately 52% seen once. The specimen was blood. Receptor source: a man in his fifties or sixties in good health. Both conserved end residues are part of each CDR3. D genes are given only for firm matches. Size is stated for part of the rows, as once, few or many counts, or as a class when the clone is expanded.

clone_size,j_call,d_call,v_call,cdr3_aa,cdr3_nt
-,TRBJ2-5,-,TRBV7-2,CASSSGPLETQYF,TGTGCCAGCAGCTCCGGTCCCCTGGAGACCCAGTACTTC
-,TRBJ2-3,-,TRBV7-2,CASSKEDTQYF,TGTGCCAGCAGCAAAGAAGATACGCAGTATTTT
-,TRBJ2-7,-,TRBV20-1,CSATWGGAYEQYF,TGCAGTGCAACCTGGGGGGGCGCTTACGAGCAGTACTTC
-,TRBJ2-5,TRBD1,TRBV20-1,CSLDGGQEKETQYF,TGCAGTCTAGATGGGGGACAGGAGAAAGAGACCCAGTACTTC
few,TRBJ2-2,TRBD2,TRBV7-8,CASRWTSGNTGELFF,TGTGCCAGCAGATGGACTAGCGGGAACACCGGGGAGCTGTTTTTT
few,TRBJ2-3,TRBD1,TRBV10-3,CAIRGQSGTGGTDTQYF,TGTGCCATCAGAGGACAATCCGGGACAGGGGGGACAGATACGCAGTATTTT
-,TRBJ2-1,-,TRBV10-3,CAISELLDEQFF,TGTGCCATCAGTGAGTTATTGGATGAGCAGTTCTTC
-,TRBJ1-2,TRBD1,TRBV12-3/TRBV12-4,CASSPRTGGSAGYTF,TGTGCCAGCAGTCCCCGGACAGGGGGTTCAGCGGGCTACACCTTC
-,TRBJ2-1,-,TRBV20-1,CSASSGSYEQFF,TGCAGTGCGTCATCCGGGAGCTACGAGCAGTTCTTC
-,TRBJ2-7,TRBD1,TRBV6-5,CAISPQGATVDEQYF,TGTGCCATTTCACCTCAGGGGGCCACAGTCGACGAGCAGTACTTC
-,TRBJ2-3,-,TRBV3-1,CASSQDGLALGTDTQYF,TGTGCCAGCAGCCAAGATGGGCTAGCGTTAGGGACAGATACGCAGTATTTT
many,TRBJ2-7,-,TRBV7-9,CASSKDYEQYF,TGTGCCAGCAGCAAAGACTACGAGCAGTACTTC
-,TRBJ2-3,TRBD2,TRBV25-1,CASQRARGGDTQYF,TGTGCCAGCCAGCGCGCCCGGGGGGGGGATACGCAGTATTTT
few,TRBJ2-7,TRBD1,TRBV9,CASSWTGEGEQYF,TGTGCCAGCAGCTGGACAGGGGAGGGCGAGCAGTACTTC
-,TRBJ1-2,-,TRBV5-1,CASSLAGNSCGYTF,TGCGCCAGCAGCTTGGCAGGGAATTCCTGTGGCTACACCTTC
many,TRBJ2-1,-,TRBV13,CASSLLRGYNEQFF,TGTGCCAGCAGCCTCCTAAGGGGGTACAATGAGCAGTTCTTC
-,TRBJ2-1,-,TRBV20-1,CSASGAGYGNEQFF,TGCAGTGCTAGTGGAGCCGGGTACGGCAATGAGCAGTTCTTC
few,TRBJ1-6,TRBD1,TRBV20-1,CSAGRDSQRSYNSPLHF,TGCAGTGCTGGACGGGACAGTCAACGCTCCTATAATTCACCCCTCCACTTT
-,TRBJ2-3,TRBD2,TRBV12-3/TRBV12-4,CASSHGLAGRLTTDTEYF,TGTGCCAGCAGTCACGGACTAGCGGGAAGACTGACGACAGATACGGAGTATTTT
-,TRBJ2-2,TRBD1,TRBV24-1,CATSAPTGTGIAGELFF,TGTGCCACCAGTGCTCCCACCGGGACAGGGATCGCCGGGGAGCTGTTTTTT
-,TRBJ2-7,-,TRBV15,CATSRAGIQLAEQYF,TGTGCCACCAGCAGGGCCGGGATCCAACTTGCCGAGCAGTACTTC
-,TRBJ2-1,-,TRBV4-1,CASSPGEYNEQFF,TGCGCCAGCAGCCCTGGGGAGTACAATGAGCAGTTCTTC
few,TRBJ2-4,-,TRBV28,CASRLAGVEDIQYF,TGTGCCAGCAGACTAGCCGGAGTAGAAGACATTCAGTACTTC
-,TRBJ2-7,TRBD2,TRBV20-1,CSAALAGLSYEQYF,TGCAGTGCTGCCCTAGCGGGACTCTCCTACGAGCAGTACTTC
-,TRBJ2-7,-,TRBV7-8,CASRPRGGIEQYF,TGTGCCAGCAGACCCCGTGGAGGGATCGAGCAGTACTTC
many,TRBJ2-1,-,TRBV20-1,CSARPGPKGGLGSYNEQFF,TGCAGTGCTAGACCGGGACCAAAAGGGGGGTTGGGCTCCTACAATGAGCAGTTCTTC
-,TRBJ2-3,-,TRBV29-1,CSDRRGGFSTDTQYF,TGCAGCGACAGAAGGGGGGGTTTTAGCACAGATACGCAGTATTTT
-,TRBJ2-3,-,TRBV29-1,CSVVPERRNTDTQYF,TGCAGCGTTGTCCCCGAACGGCGTAACACAGATACGCAGTATTTT
-,TRBJ1-2,-,TRBV25-1,CASSDREGGYTF,TGTGCCAGCAGTGACAGGGAAGGCGGCTACACCTTC
few,TRBJ1-5,-,TRBV6-6,CASILDGLEPQHF,TGTGCCAGCATCCTGGACGGTTTAGAGCCCCAGCATTTT
-,TRBJ2-1,-,TRBV29-1,CSVEEGGDLDEQFF,TGCAGCGTTGAAGAGGGGGGTGACCTGGATGAGCAGTTCTTC
-,TRBJ2-3,-,TRBV20-1,CSARSRQTGTDTQYF,TGCAGTGCTAGAAGTCGGCAGACTGGCACCGATACGCAGTATTTT
many,TRBJ2-5,TRBD1,TRBV2,CASSPDRGAKETQYF,TGTGCCAGCAGTCCGGACAGGGGGGCCAAAGAGACCCAGTACTTC
-,TRBJ1-2,-,TRBV18,CASSPEVDYGYTF,TGTGCCAGCTCACCGGAGGTAGACTATGGCTACACCTTC
-,TRBJ1-1,TRBD1,TRBV6-1,CASRPTPTGVTEAFF,TGTGCCAGCAGGCCCACACCGACAGGGGTAACTGAAGCTTTCTTT
few,TRBJ2-5,-,TRBV7-2,CASTLSGGRWETQYF,TGTGCCAGCACCCTCTCCGGGGGGCGCTGGGAGACCCAGTACTTC
hyperexpanded,TRBJ2-7,-,TRBV10-3,CAISEDTAYEQYF,TGTGCCATCAGTGAAGACACAGCCTACGAGCAGTACTTC
-,TRBJ1-2,-,TRBV20-1,CSAKGRMWGSGGYTF,TGCAGTGCTAAAGGAAGGATGTGGGGGAGCGGTGGCTACACCTTC
-,TRBJ1-2,-,TRBV18,CASSPDQDGYGYTF,TGTGCCAGCTCACCCGACCAAGACGGGTATGGCTACACCTTC
-,TRBJ2-2,TRBD2,TRBV4-2,CASSPRGGGNTGELFF,TGTGCCAGCAGCCCCCGCGGGGGGGGAAACACCGGGGAGCTGTTTTTT
-,TRBJ2-7,-,TRBV30,CALYGHEGTYEQYF,TGTGCCTTGTACGGACACGAAGGAACCTACGAGCAGTACTTC
few,TRBJ1-2,-,TRBV29-1,CSVVRRGANYGYTF,TGCAGCGTTGTACGCAGGGGTGCTAACTATGGCTACACCTTC
few,TRBJ1-2,-,TRBV6-2/TRBV6-3,CASSPGTVNYGYTF,TGTGCCAGCAGTCCAGGGACTGTGAACTATGGCTACACCTTC
-,TRBJ2-1,-,TRBV6-1,CATARVSYNEQFF,TGTGCCACAGCACGGGTCTCCTACAATGAGCAGTTCTTC
-,TRBJ1-5,-,TRBV21-1,CASSLTQGAQNQPQHF,TGTGCCAGCAGCCTTACACAGGGGGCACAGAATCAGCCCCAGCATTTT
-,TRBJ2-7,TRBD2,TRBV4-2,CASSQRTSGPQYEQYF,TGTGCCAGCAGCCAGCGGACTAGCGGCCCTCAATACGAGCAGTACTTC
few,TRBJ2-7,-,TRBV13,CASSSGPRGDVRYEQYF,TGTGCCAGCAGTTCGGGGCCTAGGGGGGACGTGCGGTACGAGCAGTACTTC
few,TRBJ2-7,TRBD1,TRBV12-5,CASGLGTGGDEQYF,TGTGCTAGTGGTTTGGGGACAGGGGGCGACGAGCAGTACTTC
few,TRBJ2-7,TRBD2,TRBV20-1,CSARVLAGPTSYEQYF,TGCAGTGCTAGAGTCCTAGCGGGACCAACTTCCTACGAGCAGTACTTC
-,TRBJ2-3,-,TRBV7-2,CASSLEGGADTQYF,TGTGCCAGCAGCTTAGAGGGGGGGGCAGATACGCAGTATTTT
few,TRBJ2-3,TRBD2,TRBV28,CASSLGTGTRAADTQYF,TGTGCCAGCAGTTTAGGGACCGGGACTAGAGCCGCAGATACGCAGTATTTT